This TCR beta chain was captured by sequencing in a study of shared clonotypes between healthy human individuals. This CDR3 has 14 amino acids. Germline trimming cut 6 bases from V and 7 bases from J; bases unmatched to any gene: 9. CDR1 is MNHEY and CDR2 is SMNVEV in the germline V gene (reference sequence). Running of the assay took place at deep level. The replicate PCRs on unsorted PBMC were given approximately 0.3 ug DNA, which is 27,000 or so T cell genomes. On ten immunoSEQ deep assay plates, unsorted PBMC DNA was sequenced. As processed by the authors: In the immunoSEQ data, sequences were junction-only and lacked quality scores, so filtering differed. The assay was immunoSEQ multiplex PCR, and TCRdb's table has in-frame clones only and misses some. V, J and clone size are taken as reported in that table, and D and trimming were inferred from the DNA itself. Of fewer than 600,000 clones listed, around 77% are singletons.

This chain uses TRBV27 with TRBJ2-1; TRBD2 agrees at 7 bases. Sequenced input: PBMCs. This TCR came from a woman aged 40 to 50 in good health. Some clones in this sample may be carry-over from other donors' samples. DNA for the CDR3: TGTGCCAGCAGACGACGGGGAGGGTGGAATGAGCAGTTCTTC. Translated: CASRRRGGWNEQFF.